This T cell receptor (beta chain) was captured in a study of OX40 agonist ivuxolimab in advanced cancers. Exclusion of a patient followed from autoimmune disease history or systemic immunosuppression. This CDR3 is built from 14 residues. V gave up 6 bases and J gave up 1 base, with 12 bases separating them. From germline, CDR1 is WSHSY and CDR2 SAAADI. Profiling relied on immunoSEQ multiplex PCR, and the TCRdb table lists in-frame clones only, not all of them. Of tens of thousands of clones in the sample, 92% were seen once. This TCR was recovered from an adult with an advanced solid tumor such as melanoma, head and neck, liver or kidney cancer. The input for sequencing was CD4+ or CD8+ T cells sorted from blood, taken in a trial of the OX40 agonist ivuxolimab. The chain employs TRBV10-2 and TRBJ1-1; D is possibly TRBD1 (5 bases). The CDR3 here is CASRPGTENTEAFF. The CDR3 DNA reads TGCGCCAGCAGACCCGGGACGGAGAACACTGAAGCTTTCTTT.